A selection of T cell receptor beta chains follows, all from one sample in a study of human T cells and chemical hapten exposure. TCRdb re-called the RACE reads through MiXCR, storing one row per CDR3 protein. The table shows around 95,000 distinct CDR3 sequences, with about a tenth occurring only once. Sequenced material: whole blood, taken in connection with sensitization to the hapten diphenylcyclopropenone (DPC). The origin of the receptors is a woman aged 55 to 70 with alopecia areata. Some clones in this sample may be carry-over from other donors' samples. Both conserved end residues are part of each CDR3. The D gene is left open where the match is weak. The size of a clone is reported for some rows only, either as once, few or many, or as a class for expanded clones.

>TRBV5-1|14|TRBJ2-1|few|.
CASSGTEGWNEQFF
TGCGCCAGCAGCGGAACAGAGGGGTGGAATGAGCAGTTCTTC
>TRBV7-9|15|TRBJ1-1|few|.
CASSSFQNSNTEAFF
TGTGCCAGCAGCTCCTTCCAAAATTCGAACACTGAAGCTTTCTTT
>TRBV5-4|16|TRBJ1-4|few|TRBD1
CASSLEAGTGYEKLFF
TGTGCCAGCAGCCTGGAGGCAGGGACAGGCTATGAAAAACTGTTTTTT
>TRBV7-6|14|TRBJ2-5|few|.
CASSLETGSETQYF
TGTGCCAGCAGCTTAGAGACAGGTTCCGAGACCCAGTACTTC
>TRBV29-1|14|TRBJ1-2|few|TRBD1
CSDPPRGRDYGYTF
TGCAGCGACCCTCCCAGGGGGCGCGACTATGGCTACACCTTC
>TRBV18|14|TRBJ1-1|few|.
CASSPGAMNTEAFF
TGTGCCAGCTCACCTGGGGCTATGAACACTGAAGCTTTCTTT
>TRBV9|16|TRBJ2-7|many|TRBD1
CASSPRGQGARYEQYF
TGTGCCAGCAGCCCAAGGGGACAGGGGGCACGGTACGAGCAGTACTTC
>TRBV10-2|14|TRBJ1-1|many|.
CASSESIPDTEAFF
TGCGCCAGCAGTGAGTCGATCCCCGACACTGAAGCTTTCTTT
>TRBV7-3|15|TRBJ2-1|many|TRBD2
CASSYSGGDYNEQFF
TGTGCCAGCTCCTATAGCGGGGGGGACTACAATGAGCAGTTCTTC
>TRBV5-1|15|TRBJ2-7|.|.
CASSSPVGDSYEQYF
TGCGCCAGCAGCTCGCCGGTTGGGGACTCCTACGAGCAGTACTTC
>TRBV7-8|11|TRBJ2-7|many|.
CASSRLDEQYF
TGTGCCAGCAGCCGCCTTGACGAGCAGTACTTC
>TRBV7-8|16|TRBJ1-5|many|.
CASSSHRAGNNQPQHF
TGTGCCAGCAGCTCGCATAGGGCGGGGAACAATCAGCCCCAGCATTTT